The 9 T cell receptor beta chains reported below all come from one sample, sequenced in a study of beta chain features in type 1 diabetes. Study results and caveats: Among all four CD4+ subsets, Type 1 diabetes patients had TCRB CDR3s that were moderately but significantly shorter.

TCRB transcripts that were expressed got sequenced, as all of the isolated RNA had been reverse transcribed. Sequencing used immunoSEQ multiplex PCR; TCRdb keeps in-frame clones, though not all of them. The sample records a few hundred thousand clones, more than 11% being singletons. Antigens for these TCRs are unknown. Sequenced material: naive CD4+ T cells from blood. These TCRs come from a man aged 25-40 years with type 1 diabetes.

This clone was detected only once. The chain couples TRBV6-5 to TRBJ1-2; 8 nucleotides agree with TRBD1. CDR3 length: 16 residues. V lost 0 bases, J lost 4 bases, and 7 bases stayed unmatched. Germline-derived CDR1 and CDR2 are MNHEY and SVGAGI. CDR3 sequence reads: CASSYSVSQGAYGYTF. The CDR3, as DNA: TGTGCCAGCAGTTACTCGGTCTCCCAGGGGGCCTATGGCTACACCTTC.

This clone came up a few times. The rearrangement joins TRBV2 to TRBJ2-7, with a possible D match to TRBD2 (6 bases). The CDR3 runs to 14 residues. Germline V gene sequence: CDR1 SNHLY, CDR2 FYNNEI. Trimming took off 3 bases at V and 4 bases at J, with 13 bases between the two ends. This CDR3 reads CASSEVLARYEQYF. In nucleotides, the CDR3 is TGTGCCAGCAGTGAGGTACTAGCCCGATACGAGCAGTACTTC.

There are a few counts of this clone. The chain employs TRBV5-1 and TRBJ1-5, with D possibly being TRBD1 (5 bases). This CDR3 spans 13 amino acids. The germline V gene encodes CDR1 SGHRS and CDR2 YFSETQ. Trimming removed 2 bases at V and 4 bases at J, with 7 bases between. The chain's CDR3 is CASSLGANQPQHF. CDR3 DNA: TGCGCCAGCAGCTTAGGGGCAAATCAGCCCCAGCATTTT. The whole variable domain, filled in from reference TRBV5-1 and TRBJ1-5, reads KAGVTQTPRYLIKTRGQQVTLSCSPISGHRSVSWYQQTPGQGLQFLFEYFSETQRNKGNFPGRFSGRQFSNSRSEMNVSTLELGDSALYLCASSLGANQPQHFGDGTRLSIL.

In its sample, this clone was seen a few times. The chain is built from TRBV7-9 and TRBJ2-7; perhaps TRBD1 as D (5 bases). Trimming took off 1 base at V and 6 bases at J, with 13 bases between the two ends. CDR3 size: 14 residues. CDR1 is SEHNR, CDR2 FQNEAQ, per germline (reference sequence). The CDR3, as DNA: TGTGCCAGCAGCTTAGGGTCGCAGGGCGGCGAGCAGTACTTC. Protein: CASSLGSQGGEQYF.

The table lists this clone with a few counts. The chain has TRBV4-2 and TRBJ1-5, with 12 bases that match TRBD1. After removal of 0 bases from V and 1 base from J, the junction contained 4 bases not matched to a gene. Germline CDR1 is LGHNA and CDR2 is YNFKEQ. CDR3 length: 18 residues. The CDR3 region has the DNA TGTGCCAGCAGCCAAGATACGGGACAGGGGGCCAGCAATCAGCCCCAGCATTTT. It specifies CASSQDTGQGASNQPQHF.

This chain joins TRBV18 and TRBJ1-5; 7 bases are a match to TRBD1. This CDR3 has 16 residues. After removal of 2 bases from V and 7 bases from J, the junction contained 11 bases not matched to a gene. CDR1 KGHSH and CDR2 LQKENI come from the germline V gene. DNA for the CDR3: TGTGCCAGCTCACCAGACCAGGGGGGCTCAGGGCAGCCCCAGCATTTT. This translates into CASSPDQGGSGQPQHF.

This clone was detected only a few times. The gene calls are TRBV5-1 and TRBJ1-2; D may be TRBD1 (5 bases). There are 13 residues in the CDR3. The V gene's germline CDR1 is SGHRS and CDR2 YFSETQ. V was shortened by 4 bases and J by 4 bases, with 11 bases between the two germline ends. The CDR3 nucleotides are TGCGCCAGCAGCACCGACAGCTCCTATGGCTACACCTTC. Translated: CASSTDSSYGYTF. Full variable domain (remainder filled in from reference TRBV5-1 and TRBJ1-2): KAGVTQTPRYLIKTRGQQVTLSCSPISGHRSVSWYQQTPGQGLQFLFEYFSETQRNKGNFPGRFSGRQFSNSRSEMNVSTLELGDSALYLCASSTDSSYGYTFGSGTRLTVV.

In this sample, this clone turned up a few times. V gene TRBV19 combines with J gene TRBJ1-5; possibly TRBD1 for D (5 bases). The CDR3 is made up of 16 amino acids. In germline, CDR1 is LNHDA, CDR2 SQIVND (reference sequence). Trimming cost V 6 bases and J 0 bases, with 15 bases left between them. The CDR3 region is CASSLLGGNSNQPQHF. The CDR3 DNA follows: TGTGCCAGTAGCCTGCTCGGGGGGAATAGCAATCAGCCCCAGCATTTT. Complete variable domain (other parts from reference TRBV19 and TRBJ1-5): DGGITQSPKYLFRKEGQNVTLSCEQNLNHDAMYWYRQDPGQGLRLIYYSQIVNDFQKGDIAEGYSVSREKKESFPLTVTSAQKNPTAFYLCASSLLGGNSNQPQHFGDGTRLSIL.

This rearrangement joins TRBV30 to TRBJ2-2; TRBD2 might be the D (6 bases). This CDR3 is 13 amino acids long. V was shortened by 5 bases and J by 2 bases, with 9 bases between the two germline ends. CDR1 and CDR2 (germline): GTSNPN, SVGIG (reference sequence). In DNA form, the CDR3 reads TGTGCCTGGGGGACTTCTAACACCGGGGAGCTGTTTTTT. It translates to CAWGTSNTGELFF. Together with reference TRBV30 and TRBJ2-2, the CDR3 gives the full variable domain: SQTIHQWPATLVQPVGSPLSLECTVEGTSNPNLYWYRQAAGRGLQLLFYSVGIGQISSEVPQNLSASRPQDRQFILSSKKLLLSDSGFYLCAWGTSNTGELFFGEGSRLTVL.